These 18 T cell receptor beta chains were sequenced from one sample in a study of blood T cells in healthy people across ages. A J-beta primer mix and a sample-barcoded 5' primer were used in a second PCR of about 7 to 11 cycles. Using its own MiXCR run on the 5' RACE reads, TCRdb lists one record per CDR3 protein. The sample lists approximately 690,000 distinct CDR3 sequences, approximately 50% seen once, with 30% to 45% in the top ten. Sequencing was performed on blood. These receptors came from a man between 60 and 75 years old in good health.

DNA of the CDR3: TGCAGTGGACAGGGATTCCAAGAGACCCAGTACTTC. Protein sequence: CSGQGFQETQYF. The chain recombines TRBV20-1 with TRBJ2-5; TRBD1 matches at 7 bases. Trimming took 7 bases from V and 1 from J; bases not matched to a gene: 3. Germline V gene lookup returns CDR1 DFQATT and CDR2 SNEGSKA (reference sequence). This CDR3 has 12 residues.

This clonotype has a handful of counts. This rearrangement joins TRBV29-1 to TRBJ2-3, with D perhaps matching TRBD2 (5 bases). Germline CDR1 is SQVTM and CDR2 is ANQGSEA. CDR3 size: 15 residues. Trimming took off 4 bases at V and 2 bases at J, with 16 bases between the two ends. CDR3 nucleotides: TGCAGCGTTGGAGGGCAGCCGGAGTTCACAGATACGCAGTATTTT. As protein: CSVGGQPEFTDTQYF.

The rearrangement links TRBV7-2 to TRBJ2-2; D is unresolved. The germline V and J ends were trimmed by 8 bases and 5 bases, with 15 bases remaining between them. Germline-derived CDR1 and CDR2 are SGHTA and FQGNSA. The CDR3 covers 14 residues. Here the CDR3 DNA reads TGTGCCAGCTCCCTAGTGACGTATACCGGGGAGCTGTTTTTT. Residues: CASSLVTYTGELFF.

The chain carries TRBV29-1 and TRBJ1-2, with TRBD1 as a possible D gene (6 bases). This CDR3 is 13 amino acids long. V was trimmed by 6 bases and J by 2 bases, leaving 13 bases between them. Germline V gives CDR1 SQVTM, CDR2 ANQGSEA. The CDR3 region has the DNA TGCAGCGTCCCAGGGGATACAAACTATGGCTACACCTTC. Protein: CSVPGDTNYGYTF.

The V call is TRBV9, the J call TRBJ2-1; the D is unclear. V gave up 0 bases and J gave up 9 bases, with 10 bases separating them. The length of the CDR3 is 13 residues. Germline loops: CDR1 SGDLS, CDR2 YYNGEE. CDR3 protein: CASSVDQTGEQFF. The DNA of the CDR3 is TGTGCCAGCAGCGTAGATCAAACGGGTGAGCAGTTCTTC. Combining the CDR3 with reference TRBV9 and TRBJ2-1 gives the whole variable domain DSGVTQTPKHLITATGQRVTLRCSPRSGDLSVYWYQQSLDQGLQFLIQYYNGEERAKGNILERFSAQQFPDLHSELNLSSLELGDSALYFCASSVDQTGEQFFGPGTRLTVL.

In DNA form, the CDR3 reads TGTGCCAGCAGTCCCGACCAAGCGGCCTACGAGCAGTACTTC. Its translation: CASSPDQAAYEQYF. V and J are TRBV27 and TRBJ2-5; TRBD2 might be the D (5 bases). The J call could be wrong; TRBJ2-7 is a better fit for the DNA end. The CDR3 runs 14 residues. The V gene's germline CDR1 is MNHEY and CDR2 SMNVEV (reference sequence).

The rearrangement links TRBV10-3 to TRBJ2-1; 7 bases line up with TRBD1. The germline CDR1 and CDR2 sequences are ENHRY and SYGVKD. This CDR3 region has 15 residues. Losses at the gene ends were 9 bases for V and 0 bases for J; bases not matched to a gene: 8. In nucleotides, the CDR3 is TGTGCCATATGGGACAGCGAGAGCTCCTACAATGAGCAGTTCTTC. It is translated as CAIWDSESSYNEQFF.

V and J are TRBV27 and TRBJ2-5; D remains ambiguous. Deletions cut 7 bases from V and 1 base from J, with 10 bases between. Germline values: CDR1 MNHEY, CDR2 SMNVEV (reference sequence). CDR3 length: 13 amino acids. The CDR3 DNA reads TGTGCCAGCATTAACTTCGTCCAAGAGACCCAGTACTTC. It encodes CASINFVQETQYF.

In DNA form, the CDR3 reads TGTGCCAGCAGTTTTGGGACAAGTACTAGCACAGATACGCAGTATTTT. Amino acids: CASSFGTSTSTDTQYF. This chain uses TRBV27 with TRBJ2-3; D is perhaps TRBD1 (6 bases). The V end lost 3 bases, the J end lost 0 bases, and 13 bases lay between the germline ends. Germline assignment: CDR1 MNHEY and CDR2 SMNVEV (reference sequence). CDR3 length: 16 amino acids.

The genes are TRBV5-1 and TRBJ2-5; no definite D call. The CDR3 is 14 residues long. The V and J ends lost 0 bases and 11 bases respectively, with 17 bases between them. CDR1 and CDR2 from the germline V gene are SGHRS and YFSETQ. CDR3: CASSLGDPGNEQYF. The CDR3 nucleotides are TGCGCCAGCAGCTTGGGTGATCCTGGGAATGAGCAGTACTTC. The full variable domain, completed using reference TRBV5-1 and TRBJ2-5, is KAGVTQTPRYLIKTRGQQVTLSCSPISGHRSVSWYQQTPGQGLQFLFEYFSETQRNKGNFPGRFSGRQFSNSRSEMNVSTLELGDSALYLCASSLGDPGNEQYFGPGTRLLVL.

This clonotype was detected once. V and J are TRBV10-1 and TRBJ1-4; D gene ambiguous. Germline loops: CDR1 WNHNN, CDR2 SYGVQD (reference sequence). With 0 bases removed from V and 7 bases from J, the gap between germline ends came to 12 bases. CDR3 length: 15 amino acids. CDR3 in amino acids: CASSESAGMSEKLFF. In nucleotides, the CDR3 is TGCGCCAGCAGTGAGTCGGCGGGGATGAGTGAAAAACTGTTTTTT.

The J gene is TRBJ2-1, the V gene TRBV10-3; TRBD2 matches at 13 bases. The trim removed 4 bases at V and 7 bases at J, leaving 1 base unmatched. The CDR3 contains 14 residues. CDR1 ENHRY and CDR2 SYGVKD come from the germline V gene. The CDR3 DNA is TGTGCCATCAGTGTGACTAGCGGGGGGAATGAGCAGTTCTTC. It codes for CAISVTSGGNEQFF.

This clonotype was seen at least ten times. The J gene is TRBJ1-4, the V gene TRBV2; TRBD1 agrees at 8 bases. The J segment lost 8 bases and the V segment lost 6 bases, leaving 11 bases of the junction unmatched. The CDR3 consists of 15 residues. CDR1 is SNHLY, CDR2 FYNNEI, per germline. CDR3 sequence (DNA): TGTGCCAGCAGCCCAGACAGGGGTCGGGGCGAAAAACTGTTTTTT. Its translation: CASSPDRGRGEKLFF.

The chain uses TRBV27 and TRBJ1-5; D gene ambiguous. V was cut by 4 bases and J by 3 bases, with 13 bases left in between. There are 15 residues in the CDR3. Germline lookup yields CDR1 MNHEY and CDR2 SMNVEV (reference sequence). The CDR3 nucleotides read TGTGCCAGCAGTTCCAATGGGGTCGCCAATCAGCCCCAGCATTTT. Protein sequence: CASSSNGVANQPQHF.

The CDR3 loop is CASSFVYQGGGRREQFF. The CDR3, as DNA: TGTGCCAGCAGTTTTGTCTATCAGGGCGGGGGCCGCAGGGAGCAGTTCTTC. The chain carries TRBV12-3 or TRBV12-4 and TRBJ2-1; D possibly corresponds to TRBD2 (7 bases). The germline V and J ends were trimmed by 3 bases and 10 bases, with 25 bases remaining between them. The CDR3 has 17 amino acids.

The chain carries TRBV20-1 and TRBJ2-5, with D possibly matching TRBD2 (5 bases). This CDR3 is 14 amino acids long. V lost 3 bases to trimming and J lost 2 bases, with 13 bases between them. Germline V lookup: CDR1 DFQATT, CDR2 SNEGSKA (reference sequence). The CDR3 coding sequence is TGCAGTGCTAGTGATGACTGGAGGCAAGAGACCCAGTACTTC. Translation: CSASDDWRQETQYF.

This rearrangement joins TRBV6-5 to TRBJ2-5; tentative D call: TRBD2 (6 bases). CDR3 size: 15 residues. In germline, CDR1 is MNHEY, CDR2 SVGAGI. Between the trimmed V and J ends, which lost 0 bases and 2 bases, there was a span of 10 bases. The CDR3 sequence: CASSYSGLLQETQYF. The CDR3, as DNA: TGTGCCAGCAGTTACTCGGGACTGCTGCAAGAGACCCAGTACTTC.

CDR3 in DNA: TGTGCCAGCAGTTACTCGATCAGGGTAGGCACCTACGAGCAGTTCTTC. This sequence encodes CASSYSIRVGTYEQFF. This chain joins TRBV6-5 and TRBJ2-1; D may be TRBD1 (5 bases). This CDR3 region has 16 residues. Germline-derived CDR1 and CDR2 are MNHEY and SVGAGI. V was trimmed by 0 bases and J by 10 bases, leaving 19 bases between them.